The 13 T cell receptor beta chains listed next were all sequenced from one sample in a study of blood T cell repertoires in COVID-19. Sequencing was performed with immunoSEQ multiplex PCR; in TCRdb, only in-frame clones are kept and a portion is missing. The sample consists of around 95,000 clones, 91% of them appearing once. The sample taken for sequencing was peripheral blood. The receptors originated from a man in his fifties or sixties with active COVID-19.

The chain carries TRBV6-2 or TRBV6-3 and TRBJ2-7; possible D gene TRBD2, 6 bases. The V gene's germline CDR1 is MNHEY and CDR2 SVGEGT. The CDR3 has 13 residues. Trimming removed 3 bases from V and 3 bases from J, with 9 bases in between. The CDR3 DNA follows: TGTGCCAGCAGTTATATGACTAGCTACGAGCAGTACTTC. It codes for CASSYMTSYEQYF.

This sequence joins TRBV18 and TRBJ2-1; the match to TRBD2 covers 7 bases. The CDR3 has 14 amino acids. Looked up from germline, CDR1 is KGHSH and CDR2 is LQKENI. Losses at the gene ends were 4 bases for V and 3 bases for J; bases not matched to a gene: 3. The CDR3 region has the DNA TGTGCCAGCTCACAGGGAGGGAACTACAATGAGCAGTTCTTC. Translation gives CASSQGGNYNEQFF. Together with reference TRBV18 and TRBJ2-1, the CDR3 gives the full variable domain: NAGVMQNPRHLVRRRGQEARLRCSPMKGHSHVYWYRQLPEEGLKFMVYLQKENIIDESGMPKERFSAEFPKEGPSILRIQQVVRGDSAAYFCASSQGGNYNEQFFGPGTRLTVL.

The chain joins TRBV6-6 to TRBJ1-3; 7 bases are shared with TRBD1. J gave up 1 base and V 6 bases, and 6 bases lay outside the gene matches. The CDR3 extends over 15 amino acids. Germline loops: CDR1 MNHNY, CDR2 SVGAGI (reference sequence). The CDR3 nucleotides are TGTGCCAGCAGGAGTCAGGGGGTGTCTGGAAACACCATATATTTT. Translating gives CASRSQGVSGNTIYF.

This chain uses TRBV5-5 with TRBJ1-2, with D perhaps TRBD1 (5 bases). The germline V gene encodes CDR1 SGHKS and CDR2 YYEKEE (reference sequence). The CDR3 loop spans 15 amino acids. V dropped 3 bases and J dropped 6 bases, with 18 bases sitting between them. CDR3 in amino acids: CASSWLGREKNGYTF. CDR3 nucleotide sequence: TGTGCCAGCAGCTGGTTAGGCAGGGAAAAAAATGGCTACACCTTC.

This chain uses TRBV5-1 with TRBJ1-5; 7 positions match TRBD1. With 2 bases clipped from V and 5 bases from J, the junction kept 1 base outside the gene matches. The CDR3 contains 13 residues. Germline CDR1 SGHRS, CDR2 YFSETQ. Written as DNA, the CDR3 is TGCGCCAGCAGCTTCCAGGGGGATCAGCCCCAGCATTTT. Translation gives CASSFQGDQPQHF.

V gene TRBV19 combines with J gene TRBJ1-5; 7 bases are a match to TRBD1. After removal of 8 bases from V and 2 bases from J, the junction contained 6 bases not matched to a gene. CDR1 is LNHDA, CDR2 SQIVND, per germline (reference sequence). The CDR3 runs 14 residues. The CDR3 here is CASHRDRGNQPQHF. Written as DNA, the CDR3 is TGTGCCAGTCACCGGGACAGAGGCAATCAGCCCCAGCATTTT.

On this clone: Distinct nucleotide sequences in the sample also encode this CDR3. The rearrangement uses TRBV5-1 and TRBJ2-3; TRBD1 matches 8 bases. V dropped 0 bases and J dropped 6; count of bases not matched to a gene: 0. The germline gives CDR1 SGHRS, CDR2 YFSETQ. The CDR3 consists of 13 residues. The CDR3 sequence is CASSLGQGDTQYF. For the CDR3, the DNA is TGCGCCAGCAGCTTGGGACAGGGGGATACGCAGTATTTT. The full variable domain, rest sourced from reference TRBV5-1 and TRBJ2-3, is KAGVTQTPRYLIKTRGQQVTLSCSPISGHRSVSWYQQTPGQGLQFLFEYFSETQRNKGNFPGRFSGRQFSNSRSEMNVSTLELGDSALYLCASSLGQGDTQYFGPGTRLTVL.

The J gene is TRBJ2-2, the V gene TRBV30; D might be TRBD1 (7 bases). This CDR3 comprises 15 residues. Germline V gene data show CDR1 as GTSNPN and CDR2 as SVGIG (reference sequence). V lost 5 bases to trimming and J lost 4 bases, with 17 bases between them. The CDR3 coding sequence is TGTGCCTGGGGGGGGAGACAGGGCGGCACCGGGGAGCTGTTTTTT. Translation gives CAWGGRQGGTGELFF.

The genes are TRBV5-4 and TRBJ1-6; D is ambiguous. The CDR3 spans 17 residues. The V end lost 2 bases, the J end lost 0 bases, and 12 bases lay between the germline ends. Germline V gene lookup returns CDR1 SGHNT and CDR2 YYREEE (reference sequence). DNA of the CDR3: TGTGCCAGCAGCTTCAGGTTGGGGAGCTCCTATAATTCACCCCTCCACTTT. Protein product: CASSFRLGSSYNSPLHF.

This clone showed up just once. This chain uses TRBV6-5 with TRBJ2-7, with 8 bases aligning to TRBD1. The V and J ends lost 0 bases and 5 bases, in that order; junction bases with no gene match: 3. The CDR3 spans 14 residues. Germline V gene data show CDR1 as MNHEY and CDR2 as SVGAGI. CDR3 sequence: CASSYSTGVNEQYF. Written as DNA, the CDR3 is TGTGCCAGCAGTTACTCGACAGGGGTGAACGAGCAGTACTTC.

This chain links TRBV7-2 with TRBJ2-5, with D possibly TRBD2 on 6 matching bases. V dropped 2 bases and J dropped 7 bases, with 17 bases sitting between them. Germline CDR1 and CDR2: SGHTA and FQGNSA. The CDR3 spans 15 residues. CDR3 protein: CASSLLKVGSGTQYF. The CDR3 nucleotides are TGTGCCAGCAGCTTATTAAAGGTCGGGAGTGGGACCCAGTACTTC.

This clone was seen only once. The V call is TRBV7-2, the J call TRBJ2-4; 8 bases line up with TRBD1. The CDR3 runs 16 residues. Germline loops: CDR1 SGHTA, CDR2 FQGNSA. The V gene end was trimmed by 1 base and the J gene end by 8 bases; junction bases not matched to a gene: 10. CDR3 amino acids: CASSLGGQGPFDIQYF. CDR3 DNA sequence: TGTGCCAGCAGCTTAGGTGGACAGGGACCCTTTGACATTCAGTACTTC. Full variable domain (missing parts from reference TRBV7-2 and TRBJ2-4): GAGVSQSPSNKVTEKGKDVELRCDPISGHTALYWYRQSLGQGLEFLIYFQGNSAPDKSGLPSDRFSAERTGGSVSTLTIQRTQQEDSAVYLCASSLGGQGPFDIQYFGAGTRLSVL.

The CDR3 DNA reads TGCGCCAGCAGCCCGGGACAGGGGAAGGGAACCGGGGAGCTGTTTTTT. Its translation: CASSPGQGKGTGELFF. The genes are TRBV4-1 and TRBJ2-2; 10 nucleotides match TRBD1. Germline V gives CDR1 MGHRA, CDR2 YSYEKL. The ends lost 4 bases at V and 5 bases at J; junction bases unmatched: 7. The CDR3 consists of 16 residues.